This T cell receptor (beta chain) was observed in a study of memory CD4+ T cells and cytomegalovirus serostatus. Overall study context: Donors were healthy Belgian adults, fewer than ten CMV seropositive and 24 seronegative.

Data came from immunoSEQ multiplex PCR; TCRdb stores just in-frame clones and leaves some out. The sample contains 45,000 or so clones, about 80% of which appear only once. On this clone: Its matching antigen is unknown.

The sort gate was single viable CD3+CD4+CD8-CD45RO+ cells for memory CD4+ T cells. Positive selection with CD4 microbeads enriched total CD4+ T cells. Points from the study as a whole: Of about 150 reported CMV TCRbeta sequences, about 67 were found in memory CD4+ repertoires.

The TCR was taken from an adult in good health and CMV-seronegative. The sample comprised memory CD4+ T cells from blood.

CDR3 coding DNA: TGTGCCAGCAGCCCCCTTGCTTTCTATGGCTACACCTTC. Protein: CASSPLAFYGYTF. The chain combines TRBV5-6 with TRBJ1-2; no firm D call. Trimming cost V 4 bases and J 4 bases, with 11 bases left between them. The CDR3 is 13 residues long. Germline V gives CDR1 SGHDT, CDR2 YYEEEE.